These T cell receptor beta chains were read from a single sample in a study of PD-1 blockade in classical Hodgkin lymphoma. Assay used: immunoSEQ multiplex PCR; TCRdb lists only in-frame clones, some missing. The table lists 95,000 or so clones, 65% to 85% of them singletons. The starting material was peripheral blood mononuclear cells (PBMCs), obtained at baseline. The receptors shown here come from a human donor with classical Hodgkin lymphoma. Both conserved end residues are part of each CDR3. A D gene is named only where the DNA matches it firmly. Where a row states a size, it is once, few, many or the class of an expanded clone; other rows omit it.

V gene	clone size	D gene	J gene	CDR3 DNA	CDR3 protein
TRBV6-4	.	.	TRBJ2-5	TGTGCCAGCAGTCCGAGGGTCGGAGAGACCCAGTACTTC	CASSPRVGETQYF
TRBV5-8	.	.	TRBJ2-7	TGTGCCAGCAGCTTGAGGAATAGTTTGAGGTACGAGCAGTACTTC	CASSLRNSLRYEQYF
TRBV11-2	once	.	TRBJ1-1	TGTGCCAGCAGCTTAGGACTGTATACGAACACTGAAGCTTTCTTT	CASSLGLYTNTEAFF
TRBV19	.	.	TRBJ1-2	TGTGCCAGTAGTACCCCCAGGGGCCAAGACTATGGCTACACCTTC	CASSTPRGQDYGYTF
TRBV11-2	.	.	TRBJ2-5	TGTGCCAGCAGCTTGGGCTCTGTCCCGGGAGAGACCCAGTACTTC	CASSLGSVPGETQYF
TRBV7-9	.	.	TRBJ2-1	TGTGCCAGCAGCCGCGGAACCCAATCTTACAATGAGCAGTTCTTC	CASSRGTQSYNEQFF
TRBV5-6	.	.	TRBJ2-4	TGTGCCAGCAGCTTGATGGTGGGACCCCAGCTCCCCAAAAACATTCAGTACTTC	CASSLMVGPQLPKNIQYF
TRBV19	once	TRBD1	TRBJ2-6	TGTGCCAGTAGTATGGGACAGGCGGGGTCTGGGGCCAACGTCCTGACTTTC	CASSMGQAGSGANVLTF
TRBV19	few	.	TRBJ1-5	TGTGCCAGTTCTGGGGACGGCCCACGGCCCCAGCATTTT	CASSGDGPRPQHF
TRBV7-9	.	.	TRBJ2-3	TGTGCCAGCAGCCCGTCCCTAAGCACAGATACGCAGTATTTT	CASSPSLSTDTQYF
TRBV30	once	.	TRBJ2-3	TGTGCCTGGAGTGTACTAGGTTTGGGAGTCACAGATACGCAGTATTTT	CAWSVLGLGVTDTQYF
TRBV10-3	.	.	TRBJ1-4	TGTGCCATCAGTGAGGGCTTGGGGTATGAAAAACTGTTTTTT	CAISEGLGYEKLFF
TRBV28	.	.	TRBJ2-1	TGTGCCAGCAGTGTGGGTGGGGGCTACGACAATGAGCAGTTCTTC	CASSVGGGYDNEQFF
TRBV25-1	.	.	TRBJ1-1	TGTGCCAGCAGTGATAGTATGAACACTGAAGCTTTCTTT	CASSDSMNTEAFF
TRBV7-8	.	TRBD2	TRBJ2-1	TGTGCCAGCAGCCCGGGACTAGCGGTCTACAATGAGCAGTTCTTC	CASSPGLAVYNEQFF
TRBV5-1	.	TRBD1	TRBJ1-5	TGCGCCAGCAGCTTAGGTTCTGCCGGGACAGGGAATCAGCCCCAGCATTTT	CASSLGSAGTGNQPQHF
TRBV4-2	.	TRBD2	TRBJ2-5	TGTGCCAGCAGCCAGTCTAGCGGGAGGGTTGAGACCCAGTACTTC	CASSQSSGRVETQYF
TRBV7-2	.	TRBD2	TRBJ2-7	TGTGCCAGCAGCTTAGCGGTTAGCGGGAGGACCTTTCCCTACGAGCAGTACTTC	CASSLAVSGRTFPYEQYF
TRBV7-2	.	TRBD1	TRBJ2-3	TGTGCCAGCAGCTTATCCGGACAGGGGGATACGCAGTATTTT	CASSLSGQGDTQYF
TRBV5-1	.	TRBD1	TRBJ2-1	TGCGCCAGCTACCGACAGGGTACCTACAATGAGCAGTTCTTC	CASYRQGTYNEQFF
TRBV5-6	.	.	TRBJ1-1	TGTGCCAGCAGGATGGGGGGCGGCGACACTGAAGCTTTCTTT	CASRMGGGDTEAFF
TRBV2	few	.	TRBJ2-3	TGTGCCAGCTGTAAGGGCGCCCAGTCTCACACAGATACGCAGTATTTT	CASCKGAQSHTDTQYF
TRBV9	.	TRBD2	TRBJ2-2	TGTGCCAGCAGCCTTAGCGGGCTAGCGGGAACCTACACCGGGGAGCTGTTTTTT	CASSLSGLAGTYTGELFF
TRBV19	many	.	TRBJ1-2	TGTGCCAGTAGTCGGGACAAGTTTAACTATGGCTACACCTTC	CASSRDKFNYGYTF
TRBV9	.	.	TRBJ2-5	TGTGCCAGCAGCTGGGGACGGAACCAAGAGACCCAGTACTTC	CASSWGRNQETQYF
TRBV19	.	.	TRBJ2-1	TGTGCCAGCGGAAAGACGGGACAAAATGAGCAGTTCTTC	CASGKTGQNEQFF
TRBV11-2	.	.	TRBJ1-2	TGTGCCAGCAGCTTTCAGGGGAACTATGGCTACACCTTC	CASSFQGNYGYTF
TRBV10-3	.	TRBD1	TRBJ2-7	TGTGCCATCAGAGGGGGCAACTACGAGCAGTACTTC	CAIRGGNYEQYF